This entry lists 32 T cell receptor beta chains sequenced from one sample in a study of shared T cell receptors in the human thymus (dated by TCRdb to about 2021). Library preparation was by the immunoSEQ multiplex PCR assay. Here the immuneACCESS table is served through TCRdb, limited to in-frame sequences with V and J called. Missing clones are a known gap in these copies; in checked studies unresolved V genes cover under half, and the rest lacks a known reason. This sample gives 500,000 to 850,000 clones in total; 87% of them show up just once. 0.009% to 0.0095% of the sample is taken by the ten largest. These same data were also listed under a study on human thymus T cells.

Sequencing was done on a sample of thymocytes. These receptors all stem from a boy in the first two years of life with a congenital heart defect. Donor details come from another sample of the same person, matched by shared clones.

This clone showed up just once. This sample includes further DNA sequences coding for the same CDR3. V is TRBV28 and J is TRBJ1-1; D is unresolved. Trimming took 3 bases from V and 1 from J, leaving 9 bases between them. Germline CDR1 MDHEN, CDR2 SYDVKM. There are 14 residues in the CDR3. CDR3 protein: CASSLEGENTEAFF. As DNA, the CDR3 is TGTGCCAGCAGTTTGGAGGGTGAGAACACTGAAGCTTTCTTT. The entire variable domain, with the rest obtained from reference TRBV28 and TRBJ1-1, is as follows: DVKVTQSSRYLVKRTGEKVFLECVQDMDHENMFWYRQDPGLGLRLIYFSYDVKMKEKGDIPEGYSVSREKKERFSLILESASTNQTSMYLCASSLEGENTEAFFGQGTRLTVV.

The gene calls are TRBV5-8 and TRBJ2-7, with TRBD2 matching over 7 bases. Germline trimming cut 3 bases from V and 1 base from J; bases unmatched to any gene: 7. The CDR3 contains 15 residues. CDR1 and CDR2 (germline): SGHTS, YDEGEE. The CDR3 DNA reads as TGTGCCAGCAGCTACTCACCGGGACTATCCTACGAGCAGTACTTC. Translation: CASSYSPGLSYEQYF.

The chain joins TRBV19 to TRBJ1-2; a weak D match, TRBD1 (5 bases). The CDR3 loop spans 14 amino acids. Germline V lookup: CDR1 LNHDA, CDR2 SQIVND (reference sequence). V was clipped by 1 base and J by 4 bases, with 10 bases between them. This CDR3 is CASSIGRAPYGYTF. CDR3 sequence (DNA): TGTGCCAGTAGTATAGGCAGGGCCCCCTATGGCTACACCTTC.

The chain recombines TRBV6-4 with TRBJ2-2; TRBD2 agrees at 9 bases. The germline gives CDR1 MRHNA, CDR2 SNTAGT. The CDR3 has 16 residues. V shed 0 bases and J 7 bases; nucleotides not matched to a gene: 6. The CDR3 nucleotides are TGTGCCAGCAGTGACTCGAATAGCGGGAGCTTCGGGGAGCTGTTTTTT. Translating it yields CASSDSNSGSFGELFF.

The CDR3 loop reads CASSPERQGIYEQYF. CDR3 DNA sequence: TGTGCCAGCAGCCCAGAACGACAGGGTATTTACGAGCAGTACTTC. This rearrangement joins TRBV5-6 to TRBJ2-7, with 7 bases that match TRBD1. The CDR3 consists of 15 residues. V was clipped by 4 bases and J by 4 bases; unmatched bases: 11. Per the germline V gene, CDR1 is SGHDT and CDR2 is YYEEEE. The variable domain in full, completed from reference TRBV5-6 and TRBJ2-7, reads DAGVTQSPTHLIKTRGQQVTLRCSPKSGHDTVSWYQQALGQGPQFIFQYYEEEERQRGNFPDRFSGHQFPNYSSELNVNALLLGDSALYLCASSPERQGIYEQYFGPGTRLTVT.

The V call is TRBV9, the J call TRBJ1-2, with 10 nucleotides matching TRBD1. Per germline, CDR1 SGDLS and CDR2 YYNGEE. The length of the CDR3 is 17 residues. The J segment lost 0 bases and the V segment lost 4 bases, leaving 9 bases of the junction unmatched. The CDR3 bases are TGTGCCAGCAGCAAGACAGGGGGCATAAGTGCTAACTATGGCTACACCTTC. It is translated as CASSKTGGISANYGYTF.

The chain carries TRBV27 and TRBJ2-7, with D possibly matching TRBD1 (6 bases). CDR1 MNHEY and CDR2 SMNVEV come from the germline V gene (reference sequence). Trimming pared 4 bases from V and 3 bases from J, leaving 22 bases between. CDR3 size: 17 residues. CDR3 protein: CASSSPANRVGGYEQYF. The DNA for the CDR3 is TGTGCCAGCAGTTCCCCTGCCAACAGGGTTGGAGGCTACGAGCAGTACTTC.

J is TRBJ2-3 and V is TRBV4-3; D gene ambiguous. V lost 0 bases to trimming and J lost 2 bases, with 9 bases between them. Germline-derived CDR1 and CDR2 are LGHNA and YSLEER. The CDR3 length is 15 residues. The CDR3 coding sequence is TGCGCCAGCAGCCAAGATACATACCTCACAGATACGCAGTATTTT. It specifies CASSQDTYLTDTQYF.

V usage is TRBV11-2 and J usage is TRBJ1-1; D might be TRBD1 (5 bases). This CDR3 is 14 amino acids long. The V gene's germline CDR1 is SGHAT and CDR2 FQNNGV. The germline V and J ends were trimmed by 2 bases and 2 bases, with 9 bases remaining between them. This CDR3 is CASSLPGLNTEAFF. CDR3 coding DNA: TGTGCCAGCAGCTTACCAGGGTTAAACACTGAAGCTTTCTTT.

The V call is TRBV29-1, the J call TRBJ1-2; tentatively, D is TRBD1 (5 bases). The CDR3 covers 12 residues. Trimming cost V 1 base and J 8 bases, with 11 bases left between them. Looked up from germline, CDR1 is SQVTM and CDR2 is ANQGSEA. The DNA of the CDR3 is TGCAGCGTTGAAGGGCAGGGCCACGGCTACACCTTC. Translation: CSVEGQGHGYTF.

The chain uses TRBV5-1 and TRBJ1-4; D may be TRBD1 (5 bases). This CDR3 is built from 15 residues. V shed 1 base and J shed 3 bases, with 10 bases lying between them. Germline V gene sequence: CDR1 SGHRS, CDR2 YFSETQ. This chain's CDR3 is CASSLSDSANEKLFF. The CDR3 nucleotides read TGCGCCAGCAGCTTGAGTGACAGTGCTAATGAAAAACTGTTTTTT.

The chain couples TRBV5-4 to TRBJ2-7; 13 nucleotides match TRBD2. This CDR3 has 19 amino acids. CDR1 and CDR2 from the germline V gene are SGHNT and YYREEE (reference sequence). Losses at the gene ends were 3 bases for V and 2 bases for J; bases not matched to a gene: 14. The CDR3 protein is CASSWDRGTSGTSPYEQYF. In nucleotides, the CDR3 is TGTGCCAGCAGCTGGGATAGAGGGACTAGCGGGACTTCCCCCTACGAGCAGTACTTC.

This sequence joins TRBV15 and TRBJ2-7; TRBD1 matches at 10 bases. The CDR3 sequence is 16 residues long. CDR1 and CDR2 from the germline V gene are LNHNV and YYDKDF (reference sequence). Losses at the gene ends were 2 bases for V and 6 bases for J; bases not matched to a gene: 10. The CDR3 reads CATSRRTGGLSVEQYF. DNA of the CDR3: TGTGCCACCAGCAGAAGGACAGGGGGACTTTCGGTCGAGCAGTACTTC.

The chain uses TRBV27 and TRBJ2-1, with D perhaps matching TRBD1 (6 bases). The germline V gene has CDR1 MNHEY and CDR2 SMNVEV (reference sequence). CDR3 size: 15 residues. Trimming took 3 bases from V and 1 from J, leaving 10 bases between them. CDR3 coding DNA: TGTGCCAGCAGTTTTGGGGGCGTTTCCTACAATGAGCAGTTCTTC. Translating gives CASSFGGVSYNEQFF.

The chain recombines TRBV28 with TRBJ1-2, with 9 bases that match TRBD1. The germline gives CDR1 MDHEN, CDR2 SYDVKM. The CDR3 is 16 residues long. The V and J ends lost 7 bases and 4 bases, in that order; junction bases with no gene match: 13. CDR3 coding DNA: TGTGCCAGCACCGCAGAATTACAGGGGGCGGGCTATGGCTACACCTTC. It encodes CASTAELQGAGYGYTF.

CDR3 in amino acids: CASSQDYLLAGAPGNEQFF. The CDR3 DNA follows: TGCGCCAGCAGCCAAGACTACCTCCTAGCGGGAGCCCCCGGCAATGAGCAGTTCTTC. This rearrangement joins TRBV4-3 to TRBJ2-1; 10 positions agree with TRBD2. The germline V gene has CDR1 LGHNA and CDR2 YSLEER. The length of the CDR3 is 19 residues. J gave up 6 bases and V 0 bases, and 14 bases lay outside the gene matches.

CDR3 sequence reads: CASSFSIREGTEAFF. In DNA form, the CDR3 reads TGTGCCAGCAGCTTCAGTATCAGGGAGGGCACTGAAGCTTTCTTT. The V call is TRBV11-2, the J call TRBJ1-1; perhaps TRBD1 as D (5 bases). In germline, CDR1 is SGHAT, CDR2 FQNNGV. The CDR3 is 15 residues long. Trimming took off 3 bases at V and 4 bases at J, with 15 bases between the two ends.

This sequence joins TRBV11-2 and TRBJ1-2; no clear D. V was pared by 5 bases and J by 8 bases, with 24 bases between. This CDR3 comprises 16 residues. Germline loops: CDR1 SGHAT, CDR2 FQNNGV. DNA of the CDR3: TGTGCCAGCAGCCCCCCCGGCACCGACCCGGCGGGGGGCTACACCTTC. Translated, it gives CASSPPGTDPAGGYTF.

This sequence joins TRBV5-1 and TRBJ1-2; 7 bases align to TRBD1. CDR3 size: 16 residues. CDR1 is SGHRS, CDR2 YFSETQ, per germline. Trimming at V came to 0 bases and at J to 4 bases, leaving 9 bases not matched to a gene. CDR3 nucleotide sequence: TGCGCCAGCAGCTTGGCTCAGGGGGGCCCCCCCTATGGCTACACCTTC. It yields the protein CASSLAQGGPPYGYTF.

This chain links TRBV4-1 with TRBJ2-3; TRBD2 matches 12 bases. Germline CDR1 is MGHRA and CDR2 is YSYEKL. V lost 4 bases, J lost 5 bases, and 10 bases stayed unmatched. There are 17 residues in the CDR3. In DNA form, the CDR3 reads TGCGCCAGCAGCCCCTGCGGACTAGCGGGACGCGTAGATACGCAGTATTTT. This gives the protein CASSPCGLAGRVDTQYF.

The rearrangement uses TRBV6-4 and TRBJ1-1; D not certain. Germline CDR1 MRHNA, CDR2 SNTAGT. Trimming took off 3 bases at V and 2 bases at J, with 7 bases between the two ends. This CDR3 has 13 amino acids. CDR3 DNA: TGTGCCAGCAGTGAGGCAGAAAACACTGAAGCTTTCTTT. It is translated as CASSEAENTEAFF.

This rearrangement joins TRBV7-2 to TRBJ1-4; D remains unclear. This CDR3 is built from 16 residues. CDR1 and CDR2 (germline): SGHTA, FQGNSA. V lost 6 bases to trimming and J lost 0 bases, with 14 bases between them. CDR3 sequence reads: CASSSPLRATNEKLFF. Here the CDR3 DNA reads TGTGCCAGCAGTTCCCCATTGAGGGCAACTAATGAAAAACTGTTTTTT.

The chain carries TRBV29-1 and TRBJ1-1; 9 bases align to TRBD1. Trimming removed 5 bases from V and 1 base from J; junction bases left unmatched: 2. Germline CDR1 and CDR2: SQVTM and ANQGSEA. The CDR3 totals 13 residues. The CDR3 here is CSVNRGPNTEAFF. The CDR3, as DNA: TGCAGCGTTAACAGGGGGCCGAACACTGAAGCTTTCTTT.

The chain is built from TRBV4-1 and TRBJ1-2; 7 bases line up with TRBD1. Unmatched junction bases numbered 12, after V lost 2 bases and J lost 0 bases. Germline lookup yields CDR1 MGHRA and CDR2 YSYEKL. The CDR3 is made up of 18 amino acids. Written as DNA, the CDR3 is TGCGCCAGCAGCCAACGGACAGGTGATTCCTTAGCTAACTATGGCTACACCTTC. Translating gives CASSQRTGDSLANYGYTF.

J is TRBJ2-2 and V is TRBV29-1; TRBD1 matches 9 bases. The ends lost 2 bases at V and 9 bases at J; junction bases unmatched: 13. Germline-derived CDR1 and CDR2 are SQVTM and ANQGSEA. The CDR3 runs 16 residues. The DNA for the CDR3 is TGCAGCGTTGAAAGGAGCCCGGGACAGGGTAACCGGGAGCTGTTTTTT. It codes for CSVERSPGQGNRELFF.

The chain uses TRBV5-1 and TRBJ1-4; D perhaps matches TRBD1 (5 bases). Germline CDR1 reads SGHRS; CDR2 reads YFSETQ. The CDR3 is 14 amino acids. With 1 base removed from V and 8 bases from J, the gap between germline ends came to 12 bases. The chain's CDR3 is CASSLNRLEEKLFF. The CDR3 nucleotides are TGCGCCAGCAGCTTGAACAGGTTAGAGGAAAAACTGTTTTTT.

The V and J genes are TRBV29-1 and TRBJ2-7, with no clear D. The V end lost 5 bases, the J end lost 5 bases, and 10 bases lay between the germline ends. Germline CDR1 reads SQVTM; CDR2 reads ANQGSEA. The CDR3 covers 11 residues. CDR3 amino acids: CSVSRLHEQYF. The CDR3 nucleotides are TGCAGCGTTTCAAGACTTCACGAGCAGTACTTC.

As regards this clone: At one end the junction does not follow the germline gene, possibly because of a read error. Within the sample, other DNA sequences also encode this same CDR3. The chain recombines TRBV29-1 with TRBJ1-1; D gene unclear. CDR1 and CDR2 from the germline V gene are SQVTM and ANQGSEA. The CDR3 spans 15 residues. CDR3 DNA sequence: TGCAGCGTTGTGCGCTGCGCGACTATGAACACTGAAGCCTTCTTT. This translates into CSVVRCATMNTEAFF.

This chain joins TRBV10-3 and TRBJ2-7; 9 positions agree with TRBD2. The germline V gene encodes CDR1 ENHRY and CDR2 SYGVKD. V lost 1 base and J lost 7; bases outside the gene matches: 14. The CDR3 is 17 residues long. DNA of the CDR3: TGTGCCATCAGTGAGTTCTCCTCTAGCGGGAATCGCGCAGAGCAGTACTTC. Its protein product is CAISEFSSSGNRAEQYF.

V and J are TRBV14 and TRBJ2-7; weak D call: TRBD2 (6 bases). The germline V gene encodes CDR1 SGHDN and CDR2 FVKESK. The CDR3 runs to 16 residues. The germline V and J ends were trimmed by 2 bases and 3 bases, with 17 bases remaining between them. CDR3 nucleotides: TGTGCCAGCAGCCAAACCATCCCACTAGCCAGCTACGAGCAGTACTTC. Amino acid sequence: CASSQTIPLASYEQYF. Complete variable domain (other parts from reference TRBV14 and TRBJ2-7): EAGVTQFPSHSVIEKGQTVTLRCDPISGHDNLYWYRRVMGKEIKFLLHFVKESKQDESGMPNNRFLAERTGGTYSTLKVQPAELEDSGVYFCASSQTIPLASYEQYFGPGTRLTVT.

This clone showed up just a few times. The V gene is TRBV5-1, the J gene TRBJ1-4; TRBD1 agrees at 8 bases. The germline gives CDR1 SGHRS, CDR2 YFSETQ. The CDR3 has 17 amino acids. Trimming removed 2 bases from V and 6 bases from J; junction bases left unmatched: 12. Here the CDR3 reads CASSFGAGGRGDEKLFF. DNA of the CDR3: TGCGCCAGCAGCTTTGGTGCAGGGGGCAGGGGGGATGAAAAACTGTTTTTT.

The table lists this clone with a count of one. The V call is TRBV4-3, the J call TRBJ2-1, with D possibly matching TRBD1 (5 bases). V lost 0 bases, J lost 0 bases, and 15 bases lay in between. The CDR3 loop spans 18 amino acids. Per germline, CDR1 LGHNA and CDR2 YSLEER. In nucleotides, the CDR3 is TGCGCCAGCAGCCAAGATCCGGGCAGGGCCGCCTCCTACAATGAGCAGTTCTTC. It translates to CASSQDPGRAASYNEQFF.